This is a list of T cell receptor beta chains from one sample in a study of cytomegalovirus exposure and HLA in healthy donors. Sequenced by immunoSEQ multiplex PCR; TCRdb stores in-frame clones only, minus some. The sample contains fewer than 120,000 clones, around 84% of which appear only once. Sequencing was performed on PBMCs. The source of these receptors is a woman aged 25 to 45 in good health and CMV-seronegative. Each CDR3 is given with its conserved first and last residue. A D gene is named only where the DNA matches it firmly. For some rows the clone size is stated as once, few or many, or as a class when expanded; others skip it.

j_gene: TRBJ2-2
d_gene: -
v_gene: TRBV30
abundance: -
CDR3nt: TGTGCCTGGAGTCCTTCGTTGGCAGGGAACACCGGGGAGCTGTTTTTT
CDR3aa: CAWSPSLAGNTGELFF

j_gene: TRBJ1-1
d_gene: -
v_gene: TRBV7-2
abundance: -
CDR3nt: TGTGCCAGCAGCCAACGGGGGGGGATGAACACTGAAGCTTTCTTT
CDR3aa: CASSQRGGMNTEAFF

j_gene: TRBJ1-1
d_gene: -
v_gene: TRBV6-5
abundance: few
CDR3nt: TGTGCCAGCAGTTACGAGTACCGGGGGACTGAAGCTTTCTTT
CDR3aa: CASSYEYRGTEAFF

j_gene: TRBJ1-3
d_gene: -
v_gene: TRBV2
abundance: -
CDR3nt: TGTGCCAGCAGGCCCACAGTAGAGACTGGAAACACCATATATTTT
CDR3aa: CASRPTVETGNTIYF

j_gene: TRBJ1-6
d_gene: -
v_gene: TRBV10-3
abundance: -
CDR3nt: TGTGCCATCAGTGAGTTCTCACTCGATTCACCCCTCCACTTT
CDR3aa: CAISEFSLDSPLHF

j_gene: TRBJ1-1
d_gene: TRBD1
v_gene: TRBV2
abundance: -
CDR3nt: TGTGCCAGCCGGGACAGGGAAGAAGCTTTCTTT
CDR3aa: CASRDREEAFF

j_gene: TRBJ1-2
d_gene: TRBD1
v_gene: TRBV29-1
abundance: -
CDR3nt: TGCAGCGTCAAAACAGGGGCTCATGGCTACACCTTC
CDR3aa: CSVKTGAHGYTF

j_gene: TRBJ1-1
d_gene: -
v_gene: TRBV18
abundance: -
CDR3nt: TGTGCCAGCTCACCCCGGACAAGGTTGGACACTGAAGCTTTCTTT
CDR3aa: CASSPRTRLDTEAFF

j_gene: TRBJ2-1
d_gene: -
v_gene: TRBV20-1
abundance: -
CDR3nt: TGCAGTGCTAGGTGGGCAAATGAGCAGTTCTTC
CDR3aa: CSARWANEQFF

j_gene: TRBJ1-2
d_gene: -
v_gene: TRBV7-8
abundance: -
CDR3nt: TGTGCCAGCAGCTTGTTTGACAGAAACTATGGCTACACCTTC
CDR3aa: CASSLFDRNYGYTF

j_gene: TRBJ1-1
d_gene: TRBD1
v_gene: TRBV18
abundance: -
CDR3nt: TGTGCCAGCTCACCTGCCGCTGGACAGGGCACTGAAGCTTTCTTT
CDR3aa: CASSPAAGQGTEAFF

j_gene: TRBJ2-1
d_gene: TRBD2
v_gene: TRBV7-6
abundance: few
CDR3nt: TGTGCCAGCAGCTTAGTCCTAGCGGGGGCTCAGGTTCGCAATGAGCAGTTCTTC
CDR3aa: CASSLVLAGAQVRNEQFF

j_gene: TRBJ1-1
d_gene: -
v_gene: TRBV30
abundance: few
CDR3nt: TGTGCCTGGAGTGGTCCACCCGCAGGCAACACTGAAGCTTTCTTT
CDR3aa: CAWSGPPAGNTEAFF

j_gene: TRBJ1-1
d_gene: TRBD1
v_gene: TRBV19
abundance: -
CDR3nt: TGTGCCAGTGGCCGGGACAGGGGCACTGAAGCTTTCTTT
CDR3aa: CASGRDRGTEAFF

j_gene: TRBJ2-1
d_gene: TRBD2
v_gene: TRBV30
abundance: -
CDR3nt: TGTGCCTGGAGAGCGGGACTAGCGGGGGATGAGCAGTTCTTC
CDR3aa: CAWRAGLAGDEQFF

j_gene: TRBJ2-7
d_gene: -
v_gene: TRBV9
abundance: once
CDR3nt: TGTGCCAGCAGCGGCTCCTCCAGATACGAGCAGTACTTC
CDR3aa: CASSGSSRYEQYF

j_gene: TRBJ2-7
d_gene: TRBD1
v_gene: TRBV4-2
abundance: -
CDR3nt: TGTGCCAGCAGCCAAACCGGGACAGGAGACTACGAGCAGTACTTC
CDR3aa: CASSQTGTGDYEQYF

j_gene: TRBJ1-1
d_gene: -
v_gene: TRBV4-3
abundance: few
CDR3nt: TGCGCCAGCAGCCAAGAGGGACTGGGTGAGGACACTGAAGCTTTCTTT
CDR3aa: CASSQEGLGEDTEAFF

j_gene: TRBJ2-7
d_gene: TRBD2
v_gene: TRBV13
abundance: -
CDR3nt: TGTGCCAGCACTCGGGGGGGTTCCTACGAGCAGTACTTC
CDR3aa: CASTRGGSYEQYF

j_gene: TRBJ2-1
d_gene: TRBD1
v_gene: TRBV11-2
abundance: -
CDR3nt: TGTGCCAGCAGCCGGGGACAGGGGGCGGGTGAGCAGTTCTTC
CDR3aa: CASSRGQGAGEQFF